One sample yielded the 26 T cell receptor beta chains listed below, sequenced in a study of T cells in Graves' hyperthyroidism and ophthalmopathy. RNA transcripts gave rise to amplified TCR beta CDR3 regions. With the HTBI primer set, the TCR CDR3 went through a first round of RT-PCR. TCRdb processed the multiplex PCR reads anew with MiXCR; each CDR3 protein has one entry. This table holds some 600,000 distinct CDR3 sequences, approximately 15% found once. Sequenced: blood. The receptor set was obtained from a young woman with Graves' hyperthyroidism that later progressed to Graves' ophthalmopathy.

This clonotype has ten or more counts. The CDR3 loop is CASSSGRTDTQYF. CDR3 sequence (DNA): TGTGCCAGCAGCTCCGGCCGCACAGATACGCAGTATTTT. The chain recombines TRBV11-2 with TRBJ2-3; D is undetermined. The CDR3 length is 13 residues. The germline V gene encodes CDR1 SGHAT and CDR2 FQNNGV. Trimming pared 4 bases from V and 1 base from J, leaving 6 bases between.

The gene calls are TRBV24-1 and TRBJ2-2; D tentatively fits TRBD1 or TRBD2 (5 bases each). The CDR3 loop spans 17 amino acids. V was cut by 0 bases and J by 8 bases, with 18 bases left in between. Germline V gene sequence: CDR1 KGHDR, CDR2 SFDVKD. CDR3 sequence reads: CATSDLGTNPSGGELFF. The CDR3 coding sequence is TGTGCCACCAGTGATTTGGGGACCAACCCTTCGGGAGGGGAGCTGTTTTTT.

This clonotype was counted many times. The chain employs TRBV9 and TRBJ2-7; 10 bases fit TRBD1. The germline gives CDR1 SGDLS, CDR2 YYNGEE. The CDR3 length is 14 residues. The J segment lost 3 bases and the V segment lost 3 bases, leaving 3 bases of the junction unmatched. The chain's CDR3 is CASSAGTGVYEQYF. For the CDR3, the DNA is TGTGCCAGCAGCGCCGGGACAGGGGTCTACGAGCAGTACTTC.

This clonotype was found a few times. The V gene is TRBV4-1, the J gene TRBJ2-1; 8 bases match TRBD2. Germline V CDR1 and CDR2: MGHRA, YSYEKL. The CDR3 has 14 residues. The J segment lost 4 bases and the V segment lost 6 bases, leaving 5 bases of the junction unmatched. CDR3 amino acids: CASSPLAAYNEQFF. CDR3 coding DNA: TGCGCCAGCAGTCCACTAGCGGCGTACAATGAGCAGTTCTTC.

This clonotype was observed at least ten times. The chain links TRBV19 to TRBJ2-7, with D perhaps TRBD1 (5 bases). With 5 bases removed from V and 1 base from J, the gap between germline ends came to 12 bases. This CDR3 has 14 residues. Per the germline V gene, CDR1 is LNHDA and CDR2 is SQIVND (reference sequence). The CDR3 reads CASSPRVRSYEQYF. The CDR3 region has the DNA TGTGCCAGTAGTCCCAGGGTCCGTTCCTACGAGCAGTACTTC.

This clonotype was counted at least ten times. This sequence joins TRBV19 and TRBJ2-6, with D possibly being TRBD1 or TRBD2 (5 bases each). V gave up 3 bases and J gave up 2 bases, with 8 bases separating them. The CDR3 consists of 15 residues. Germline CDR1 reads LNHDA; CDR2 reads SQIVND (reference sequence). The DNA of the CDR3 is TGTGCCAGTAGTATGGGGGACCCTGGGGCCAACGTCCTGACTTTC. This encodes CASSMGDPGANVLTF.

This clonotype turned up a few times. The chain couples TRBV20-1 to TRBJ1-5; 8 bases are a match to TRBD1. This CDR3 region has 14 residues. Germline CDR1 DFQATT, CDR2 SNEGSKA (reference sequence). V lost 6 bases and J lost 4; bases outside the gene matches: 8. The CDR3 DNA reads TGCAGTGCGCTAGGACAGGGCCCTAATCAGCCCCAGCATTTT. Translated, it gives CSALGQGPNQPQHF.

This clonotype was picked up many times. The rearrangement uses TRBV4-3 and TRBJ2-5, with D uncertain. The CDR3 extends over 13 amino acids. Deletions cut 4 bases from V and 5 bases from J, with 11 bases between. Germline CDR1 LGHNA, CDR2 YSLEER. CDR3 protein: CASSRDSGETQYF. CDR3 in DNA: TGCGCCAGCAGCCGCGACTCCGGGGAGACCCAGTACTTC.

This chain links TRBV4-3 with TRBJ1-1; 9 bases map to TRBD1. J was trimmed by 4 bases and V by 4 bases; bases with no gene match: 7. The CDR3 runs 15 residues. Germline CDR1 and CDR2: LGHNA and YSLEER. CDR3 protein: CASSPPDRGGTEAFF. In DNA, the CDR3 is TGCGCCAGCAGCCCTCCGGACAGGGGCGGCACTGAAGCTTTCTTT.

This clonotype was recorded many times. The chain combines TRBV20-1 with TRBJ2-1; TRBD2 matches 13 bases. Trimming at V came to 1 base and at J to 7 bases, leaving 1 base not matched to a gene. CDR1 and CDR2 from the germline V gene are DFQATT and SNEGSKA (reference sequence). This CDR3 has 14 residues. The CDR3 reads CSARGTSGSNEQFF. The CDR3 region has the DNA TGCAGTGCTAGAGGGACTAGCGGGAGTAATGAGCAGTTCTTC.

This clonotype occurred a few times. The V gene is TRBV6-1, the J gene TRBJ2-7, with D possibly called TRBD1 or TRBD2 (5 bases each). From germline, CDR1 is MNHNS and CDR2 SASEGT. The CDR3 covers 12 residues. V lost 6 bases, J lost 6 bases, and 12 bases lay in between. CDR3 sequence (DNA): TGTGCCAGCAGAAGAGGGGATGGCGAGCAGTACTTC. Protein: CASRRGDGEQYF.

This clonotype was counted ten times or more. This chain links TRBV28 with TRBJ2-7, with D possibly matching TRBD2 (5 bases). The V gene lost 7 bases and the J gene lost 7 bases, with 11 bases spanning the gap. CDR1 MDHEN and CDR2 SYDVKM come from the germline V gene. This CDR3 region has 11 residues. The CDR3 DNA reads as TGTGCCAGCACCCTCCGAGGGGAGCAGTACTTC. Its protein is CASTLRGEQYF.

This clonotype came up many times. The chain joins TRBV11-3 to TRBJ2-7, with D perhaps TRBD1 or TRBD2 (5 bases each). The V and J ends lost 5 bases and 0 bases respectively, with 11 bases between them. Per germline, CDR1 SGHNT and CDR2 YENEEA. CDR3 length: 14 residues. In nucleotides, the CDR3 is TGTGCCAGCAGCCAGGGACGGCTCTCCTACGAGCAGTACTTC. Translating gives CASSQGRLSYEQYF.

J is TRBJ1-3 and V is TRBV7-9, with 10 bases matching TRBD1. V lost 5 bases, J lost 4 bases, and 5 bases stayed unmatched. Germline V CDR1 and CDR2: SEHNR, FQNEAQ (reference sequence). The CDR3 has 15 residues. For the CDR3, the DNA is TGTGCCAGCAGCGCCGACAGGGGGCCGGGAAACACCATATATTTT. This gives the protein CASSADRGPGNTIYF.

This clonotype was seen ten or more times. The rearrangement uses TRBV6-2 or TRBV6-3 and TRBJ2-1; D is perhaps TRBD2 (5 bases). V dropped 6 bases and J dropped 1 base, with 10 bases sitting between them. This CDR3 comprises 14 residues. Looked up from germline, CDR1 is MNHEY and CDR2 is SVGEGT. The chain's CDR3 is CASSQEGSYNEQFF. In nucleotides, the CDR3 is TGTGCCAGCAGCCAAGAGGGATCCTACAATGAGCAGTTCTTC.

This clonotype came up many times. The CDR3 here is CASSETGNYEQYF. In DNA form, the CDR3 reads TGTGCCAGCAGTGAGACAGGGAACTACGAGCAGTACTTC. V gene TRBV2 combines with J gene TRBJ2-7; 7 bases are shared with TRBD1. The CDR3 is 13 amino acids. V trimming: 3 bases; J trimming: 3 bases; junction bases outside the gene matches: 2. CDR1 and CDR2 from the germline V gene are SNHLY and FYNNEI. Full variable domain (missing parts from reference TRBV2 and TRBJ2-7): EPEVTQTPSHQVTQMGQEVILRCVPISNHLYFYWYRQILGQKVEFLVSFYNNEISEKSEIFDDQFSVERPDGSNFTLKIRSTKLEDSAMYFCASSETGNYEQYFGPGTRLTVT.

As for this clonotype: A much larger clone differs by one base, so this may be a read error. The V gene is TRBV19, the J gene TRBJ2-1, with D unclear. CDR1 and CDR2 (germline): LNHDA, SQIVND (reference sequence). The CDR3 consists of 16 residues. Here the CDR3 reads CACSVPSPDAYNEQFF. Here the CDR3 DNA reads TGTGCCTGTAGTGTCCCCTCCCCGGACGCCTACAATGAGCAGTTCTTC.

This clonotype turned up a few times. The CDR3 sequence is CASSQEDRAHGYTF. CDR3 nucleotides: TGTGCCAGCAGCCAAGAAGACAGGGCTCATGGCTACACCTTC. The genes are TRBV3-1 and TRBJ1-2, with 7 positions matching TRBD1. Germline CDR1 reads LGHDT; CDR2 reads YNNKEL (reference sequence). The CDR3 has 14 amino acids. V was pared by 0 bases and J by 6 bases, with 4 bases of the junction left unmatched.

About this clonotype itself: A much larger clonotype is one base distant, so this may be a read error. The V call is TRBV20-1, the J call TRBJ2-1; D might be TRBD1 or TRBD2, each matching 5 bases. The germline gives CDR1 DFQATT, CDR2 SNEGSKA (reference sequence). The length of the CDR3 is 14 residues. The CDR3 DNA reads TGCAGTGCTAGATCAGGGAGCTCCTACAATGAGCAGCTCTTC. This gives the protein CSARSGSSYNEQLF.

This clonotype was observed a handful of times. CDR3 sequence reads: CASSLSTVETQYF. In DNA form, the CDR3 reads TGTGCCAGCAGCTTATCTACTGTGGAGACCCAGTACTTC. V and J are TRBV7-3 and TRBJ2-5, with D unclear. Trimming removed 2 bases at V and 5 bases at J, with 9 bases between. This CDR3 contains 13 residues. Germline-derived CDR1 and CDR2 are SGHTA and FQGTGA.

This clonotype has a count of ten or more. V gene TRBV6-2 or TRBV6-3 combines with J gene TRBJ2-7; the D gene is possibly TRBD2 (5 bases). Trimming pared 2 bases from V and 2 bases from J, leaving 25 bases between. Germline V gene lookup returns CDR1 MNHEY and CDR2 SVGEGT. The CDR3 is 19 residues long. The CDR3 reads CASSYPRFPVGGSPYEQYF. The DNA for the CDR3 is TGTGCCAGCAGTTACCCCCGATTCCCCGTTGGCGGGTCGCCCTACGAGCAGTACTTC.

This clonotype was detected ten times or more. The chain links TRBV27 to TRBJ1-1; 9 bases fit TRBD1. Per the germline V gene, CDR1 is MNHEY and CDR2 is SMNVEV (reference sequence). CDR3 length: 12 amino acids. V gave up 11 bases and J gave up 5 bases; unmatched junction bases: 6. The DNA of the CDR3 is TGTGCCGTTCACAGGGGGCGAACTGAAGCTTTCTTT. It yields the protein CAVHRGRTEAFF.

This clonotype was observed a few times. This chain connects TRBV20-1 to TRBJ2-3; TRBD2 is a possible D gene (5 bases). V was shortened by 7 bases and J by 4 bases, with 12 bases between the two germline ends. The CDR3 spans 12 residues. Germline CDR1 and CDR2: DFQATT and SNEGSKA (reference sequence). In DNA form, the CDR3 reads TGCAGTGTCCAAGGAGGCCCAGATACGCAGTATTTT. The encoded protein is CSVQGGPDTQYF.

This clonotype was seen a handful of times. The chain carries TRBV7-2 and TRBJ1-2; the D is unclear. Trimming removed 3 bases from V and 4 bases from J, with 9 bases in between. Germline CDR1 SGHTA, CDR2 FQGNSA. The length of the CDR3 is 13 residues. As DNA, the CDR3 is TGTGCCAGCAGCTTTCGGGAATTCTATGGCTACACCTTC. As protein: CASSFREFYGYTF.

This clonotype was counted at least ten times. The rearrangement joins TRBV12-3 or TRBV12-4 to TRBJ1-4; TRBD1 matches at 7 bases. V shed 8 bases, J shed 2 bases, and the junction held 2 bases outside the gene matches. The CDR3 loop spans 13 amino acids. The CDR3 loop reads CASGGQTNEKLFF. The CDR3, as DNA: TGTGCCAGCGGGGGACAGACTAATGAAAAACTGTTTTTT.

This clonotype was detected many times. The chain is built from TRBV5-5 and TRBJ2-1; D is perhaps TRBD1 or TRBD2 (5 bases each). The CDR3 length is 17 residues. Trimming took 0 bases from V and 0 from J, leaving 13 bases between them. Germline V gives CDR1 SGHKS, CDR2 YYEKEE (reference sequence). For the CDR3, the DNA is TGTGCCAGCAGCTTGGAGGGACCGACGAGCTCCTACAATGAGCAGTTCTTC. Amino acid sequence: CASSLEGPTSSYNEQFF.